This TCR beta chain was found in a study of chemoradiotherapy in HPV16-positive cancers. Study results and caveats: In HPV16-positive patients, HPV-responsive T-cell expansion tracked better recurrence-free survival. During treatment, candidate HPV-specific clones and E7-related motifs expanded in tumor.

As regards this clone: What it binds is unknown.

Profiled with immunoSEQ multiplex PCR; TCRdb holds only in-frame clones, not every one. The sample lists about 66,000 clones; 88% were seen once. The sample here was blood, taken from a patient who underwent chemoradiotherapy. The receptor comes from a human donor with HPV-associated anogenital cancer.

DNA of the CDR3: TGTGCCAGCAGCTCGGTAGCGGGAGTGGTCCGGGAGACCCAGTACTTC. Residues: CASSSVAGVVRETQYF. The V call is TRBV5-5, the J call TRBJ2-5, with TRBD2 matching over 9 bases. There are 16 residues in the CDR3. The V gene end was trimmed by 3 bases and the J gene end by 5 bases; junction bases not matched to a gene: 11. CDR1 and CDR2 (germline): SGHKS, YYEKEE (reference sequence).